This is a list of T cell receptor beta chains from one sample in a study of T cells in Graves' hyperthyroidism and ophthalmopathy. TCRdb passed the multiplex PCR reads through MiXCR, listing each CDR3 protein once. The sample has about half a million distinct CDR3 sequences, less than 25% seen once; the top ten hold over 9%. Sequenced: blood. The receptors were gathered from a woman in her twenties or thirties with Graves' ophthalmopathy. The CDR3 runs from the conserved cysteine through the conserved F or W. Fields, in order: J gene, V gene, clone size, D gene, CDR3 protein, CDR3 DNA. A D gene is named only where the DNA matches it firmly. Size is stated for part of the rows, as once, few or many counts, or as a class when the clone is expanded.

TRBJ2-7 TRBV2 . . CASSEDYRRSKYF TGTGCCAGCAGCGAAGACTACCGAAGATCTAAGTACTTC
TRBJ1-2 TRBV7-2 many . CASSFDRIYGYTF TGTGCCAGCAGCTTTGACAGAATTTATGGCTACACCTTC
TRBJ1-2 TRBV6-1 few . CASSEAGGYTF TGTGCCAGCAGTGAAGCGGGAGGCTACACCTTC
TRBJ1-5 TRBV28 many . CASSLRGRGSNQPQHF TGTGCCAGCAGTTTACGTGGCAGGGGAAGCAATCAGCCCCAGCATTTT
TRBJ1-1 TRBV4-1 . . CASSQVNFLGTDTEAFF TGCGCCAGCAGCCAAGTTAACTTTTTGGGAACAGACACTGAAGCTTTCTTT
TRBJ2-7 TRBV15 . . CATTVENVYEQYF TGTGCCACTACAGTGGAGAACGTGTACGAGCAGTACTTC
TRBJ2-5 TRBV12-3/TRBV12-4 . TRBD1 CASSLPAAGTGGLETQYF TGTGCCAGCAGCTTACCAGCGGCCGGGACAGGGGGGTTGGAGACCCAGTACTTC
TRBJ1-3 TRBV7-2 . . CASSFGTYGHF TGTGCCAGCAGCTTCGGGACGTACGGACATTTT
TRBJ2-3 TRBV4-1 . . CASRQPGSTDTQYF TGCGCCAGCAGACAACCCGGGAGCACAGATACGCAGTATTTT
TRBJ2-1 TRBV12-3/TRBV12-4 many . CASRIGWWDNEQFF TGTGCCAGCAGGATAGGGTGGTGGGACAATGAGCAGTTCTTC
TRBJ2-5 TRBV11-3 many TRBD2 CASSLGLAGLAETQYF TGTGCCAGCAGCTTAGGACTTGCGGGACTAGCAGAGACCCAGTACTTC
TRBJ1-2 TRBV4-2 . TRBD1 CASSLRGATNGYTF TGTGCCAGCAGCCTCAGGGGGGCCACAAATGGCTACACCTTC
TRBJ2-2 TRBV5-1 . TRBD2 CASGLWLADTGELFF TGCGCCAGCGGCTTGTGGCTAGCGGACACCGGGGAGCTGTTTTTT
TRBJ1-1 TRBV18 . TRBD1 CASSPNRPGQSMNTEVFF TGTGCCAGCTCACCAAATAGACCGGGACAGTCTATGAACACTGAAGTTTTCTTT
TRBJ1-1 TRBV7-2 many . CASSLALATEAFF TGTGCCAGCAGCTTGGCGCTGGCCACTGAAGCTTTCTTT
TRBJ1-1 TRBV12-3/TRBV12-4 . . CASSRAGTLNTEAFF TGTGCCAGCAGCAGGGCCGGGACACTGAACACTGAAGCTTTCTTT
TRBJ1-1 TRBV11-1 . TRBD1 CASSLGNRGKRHTEAFF TGTGCCAGCAGCTTAGGAAACAGGGGCAAGCGCCACACTGAAGCTTTCTTT
TRBJ2-5 TRBV20-1 many . CSALRGGGGLETQYF TGCAGTGCCCTCAGGGGGGGCGGGGGTTTGGAGACCCAGTACTTC
TRBJ2-5 TRBV7-2 many . CASSRSQETQYF TGTGCCAGCTCACGGAGCCAAGAGACCCAGTACTTC
TRBJ1-5 TRBV6-2/TRBV6-3 many . CASSSSSLIQPQHF TGTGCCAGCAGTTCGTCAAGCCTAATCCAGCCCCAGCATTTT
TRBJ2-5 TRBV12-3/TRBV12-4 . TRBD2 CASRSGLAGIETQYF TGTGCCAGCAGATCGGGACTAGCGGGGATAGAGACCCAGTACTTC
TRBJ1-2 TRBV12-3/TRBV12-4 many . CASVRDSNYGYTF TGTGCCAGCGTTAGAGACAGTAACTATGGCTACACCTTC
TRBJ1-2 TRBV6-2/TRBV6-3 . . CVCSYWIVRAHYGYTF TGTGTCTGCAGTTACTGGATCGTCAGGGCACATTATGGCTACACCTTC
TRBJ2-5 TRBV20-1 few TRBD2 CSASSVSGVQETQYF TGCAGTGCTAGCTCGGTTAGCGGGGTTCAAGAGACCCAGTACTTC
TRBJ1-1 TRBV11-1 few . CASSPERDSVNTEAFF TGTGCCAGCAGCCCAGAGAGGGATTCCGTGAACACTGAAGCTTTCTTT
TRBJ2-7 TRBV19 many . CASSAGPSFYEQYF TGTGCCAGTAGTGCGGGACCGTCCTTCTACGAGCAGTACTTC
TRBJ2-5 TRBV19 many . CASSPRDRETQYF TGTGCCAGTAGTCCCCGGGACCGGGAGACCCAGTACTTC
TRBJ2-7 TRBV12-3/TRBV12-4 . . CASSFSTLAYEQYF TGTGCCAGCAGTTTTTCCACCCTAGCTTACGAGCAGTACTTC
TRBJ1-3 TRBV7-6 . . CASSYTRGNTIYF TGTGCCAGCAGCTATACAAGAGGAAACACCATATATTTT
TRBJ2-2 TRBV19 many . CASIGPGTGELFF TGTGCCAGTATTGGGCCAGGGACCGGGGAGCTGTTTTTT
TRBJ2-5 TRBV24-1 many . CATSQTRGETQYF TGTGCCACCAGTCAAACACGGGGAGAGACCCAGTACTTC
TRBJ2-7 TRBV4-2 . TRBD2 CASSQDLGGLAGLATYEQYF TGTGCCAGCAGCCAAGATTTAGGAGGACTAGCGGGGTTAGCTACCTACGAGCAGTACTTC
TRBJ1-2 TRBV29-1 many TRBD1 CPGGQSLTNYGYTF TGCCCCGGGGGACAGTCTCTAACTAACTATGGCTACACCTTC
TRBJ1-1 TRBV29-1 once . CSVEGSREYTEAFF TGCAGCGTTGAAGGGTCCAGGGAGTACACTGAAGCTTTCTTT
TRBJ1-3 TRBV12-3/TRBV12-4 many . CASTIPAPSGNTIYF TGTGCCAGCACCATCCCGGCACCTTCTGGAAACACCATATATTTT
TRBJ2-5 TRBV11-1 few TRBD2 CASTQRGVGETQYF TGTGCCAGCACCCAACGGGGGGTTGGAGAGACCCAGTACTTC
TRBJ2-2 TRBV20-1 many . CSANGASPVGLFF TGCAGTGCTAACGGGGCCTCTCCAGTGGGGCTGTTTTTT
TRBJ2-2 TRBV11-3 many . CASSHLTGELFF TGTGCCAGCAGCCATCTAACCGGGGAGCTGTTTTTT
TRBJ1-1 TRBV15 few . CATSRQVRKTEAFF TGTGCCACCAGCCGACAGGTCAGGAAGACTGAAGCTTTCTTT
TRBJ1-1 TRBV18 . . CSRSRDTAFF TGTTCCCGCTCACGGGACACAGCTTTCTTT
TRBJ2-5 TRBV29-1 many TRBD2 CSVDKPSGGVLETQYF TGCAGCGTTGACAAGCCTAGCGGGGGGGTTTTGGAGACCCAGTACTTC
TRBJ1-1 TRBV20-1 many . CSTEFVNTEAFF TGCAGTACTGAATTCGTTAACACTGAAGCTTTCTTT
TRBJ2-5 TRBV6-5 . . CASSYPGRLGESQYF TGTGCCAGCAGTTACCCCGGTCGGTTGGGGGAGAGCCAGTACTTC
TRBJ1-2 TRBV6-5 many . CASSTIRGTNYGYTF TGTGCCAGCAGTACAATCAGGGGAACTAACTATGGCTACACCTTC
TRBJ2-2 TRBV28 few . CASSFLAVRTGELFF TGTGCCAGCAGTTTCCTGGCAGTCCGCACCGGGGAGCTGTTTTTT
TRBJ1-2 TRBV5-1 . TRBD1 CASSLDRGWVYGYTF TGCGCCAGCAGCTTGGACAGGGGATGGGTCTATGGCTACACCTTC